This TCR beta chain emerged from a study of T cells in Graves' hyperthyroidism and ophthalmopathy. What was amplified from RNA transcripts were TCR beta CDR3 regions. The HTBI primer set drove a first-round RT-PCR of the TCR CDR3. In TCRdb, the multiplex PCR reads were re-called with MiXCR into one record per CDR3 protein. Among about 130,000 distinct CDR3 sequences, 22% were seen once, and the ten largest hold around 70%. The CDR3 extends over 17 amino acids. Germline trimming cut 8 bases from V and 0 bases from J; bases unmatched to any gene: 13. Germline values: CDR1 MDHEN, CDR2 SYDVKM. Material: blood. The origin of this receptor is a woman aged 45-60 years with Graves' hyperthyroidism that later progressed to Graves' ophthalmopathy. The J gene is TRBJ2-1, the V gene TRBV28, with 7 nucleotides matching TRBD2. CDR3 protein: CASGSLARGVSYNEQFF. The CDR3 DNA sequence: TGTGCCAGCGGAAGCCTAGCCCGGGGGGTCTCCTACAATGAGCAGTTCTTC. The entire variable domain, with the rest obtained from reference TRBV28 and TRBJ2-1, is as follows: DVKVTQSSRYLVKRTGEKVFLECVQDMDHENMFWYRQDPGLGLRLIYFSYDVKMKEKGDIPEGYSVSREKKERFSLILESASTNQTSMYLCASGSLARGVSYNEQFFGPGTRLTVL.